The 29 T cell receptor beta chains reported below all come from one sample, sequenced in a study of T cell changes during pregnancy in multiple sclerosis. Profiled with immunoSEQ multiplex PCR; TCRdb holds only in-frame clones, not every one. The sample holds about 21,000 clones, 80% to 90% seen once. The sample was CD8+ T cells from peripheral blood mononuclear cells, taken after pregnancy. These receptors came from a female donor in good health, enrolled as a control in a pregnancy study.

The J gene is TRBJ1-2, the V gene TRBV28; 9 bases map to TRBD1. There are 14 residues in the CDR3. Trimming took 7 bases from V and 4 from J; bases not matched to a gene: 7. Germline V gene sequence: CDR1 MDHEN, CDR2 SYDVKM. The CDR3 protein is CASTQTGGFYGYTF. The DNA of the CDR3 is TGTGCCAGCACACAAACAGGGGGCTTCTATGGCTACACCTTC.

The J gene is TRBJ1-1, the V gene TRBV19, with 8 bases identical to TRBD1. This CDR3 is 14 amino acids long. Trimming removed 6 bases from V and 11 bases from J; junction bases left unmatched: 14. Germline assignment: CDR1 LNHDA and CDR2 SQIVND (reference sequence). The chain's CDR3 is CASRPRDRITEAFF. The CDR3, as DNA: TGTGCCAGTAGACCAAGGGACAGGATCACCGAGGCTTTCTTT.

V is TRBV27 and J is TRBJ2-3, with D possibly matching TRBD1 (6 bases). The CDR3 runs to 15 residues. V was shortened by 7 bases and J by 3 bases, with 17 bases between the two germline ends. In germline, CDR1 is MNHEY, CDR2 SMNVEV (reference sequence). This CDR3 reads CASKLGTGWTDTQYF. As DNA, the CDR3 is TGTGCCAGCAAATTGGGAACAGGGTGGACAGATACGCAGTATTTT.

The V and J genes are TRBV7-9 and TRBJ2-1, with D possibly matching TRBD2 (5 bases). The V gene lost 0 bases and the J gene lost 7 bases, with 13 bases spanning the gap. CDR3 length equals 15 residues. The germline gives CDR1 SEHNR, CDR2 FQNEAQ (reference sequence). This chain's CDR3 is CASSLAGGPGNEQFF. In DNA form, the CDR3 reads TGTGCCAGCAGCTTAGCAGGCGGGCCGGGGAATGAGCAGTTCTTC.

CDR3 sequence reads: CASSRQEEAFF. As DNA, the CDR3 is TGTGCCAGTAGTAGACAGGAAGAAGCTTTCTTT. The chain links TRBV19 to TRBJ1-1; weak D call: TRBD1 (6 bases). The CDR3 length is 11 residues. The germline CDR1 and CDR2 sequences are LNHDA and SQIVND (reference sequence). The ends were cut back, 4 bases at V and 8 bases at J, with 8 bases in the middle.

This clone was counted a single time. V gene TRBV19 combines with J gene TRBJ1-2; tentative D call: TRBD1 (6 bases). Germline V lookup: CDR1 LNHDA, CDR2 SQIVND (reference sequence). The CDR3 is 15 amino acids. Trimming pared 4 bases from V and 3 bases from J, leaving 15 bases between. The CDR3 spells CASSRPGRGDYGYTF. CDR3 coding DNA: TGTGCCAGTAGTAGGCCAGGCAGGGGAGACTATGGCTACACCTTC.

The chain uses TRBV7-6 and TRBJ2-2; D is perhaps TRBD2 (7 bases). CDR3 length equals 15 residues. The V end lost 7 bases, the J end lost 4 bases, and 16 bases lay between the germline ends. The germline gives CDR1 SGHVS, CDR2 FNYEAQ. This CDR3 is CASTHRGGGTGELFF. The CDR3 DNA sequence: TGTGCCAGCACCCATAGAGGGGGGGGCACCGGGGAGCTGTTTTTT.

The J gene is TRBJ1-1, the V gene TRBV30, with a tentative D call TRBD1 (6 bases). The germline V gene encodes CDR1 GTSNPN and CDR2 SVGIG (reference sequence). Trimming left V 0 bases short and J 5 bases short, with 16 bases between. CDR3 length equals 15 residues. The CDR3 reads CAWSVLGQGTTEAFF. For the CDR3, the DNA is TGTGCCTGGAGTGTATTAGGGCAGGGGACGACTGAAGCTTTCTTT.

The rearrangement uses TRBV4-3 and TRBJ2-3; 7 nucleotides align to TRBD1. Germline V gene sequence: CDR1 LGHNA, CDR2 YSLEER. This CDR3 has 14 amino acids. Trimming at V came to 4 bases and at J to 3 bases, leaving 4 bases not matched to a gene. The CDR3 loop reads CASSRGRGTDTQYF. The DNA of the CDR3 is TGCGCCAGCAGCCGGGGCAGGGGGACAGATACGCAGTATTTT.

The genes are TRBV19 and TRBJ1-5; no firm D call. The CDR3 loop spans 14 amino acids. Trimming left V 1 base short and J 2 bases short, with 6 bases between. Germline V gives CDR1 LNHDA, CDR2 SQIVND (reference sequence). The CDR3 reads CASSIGTGNQPQHF. For the CDR3, the DNA is TGTGCCAGTAGTATAGGGACTGGCAATCAGCCCCAGCATTTT.

The chain couples TRBV15 to TRBJ2-7, with D possibly matching TRBD2 (5 bases). V lost 3 bases and J lost 2, with 11 bases in between. Germline loops: CDR1 LNHNV, CDR2 YYDKDF (reference sequence). This CDR3 spans 14 amino acids. The CDR3: CATSSSSGPYEQYF. CDR3 DNA: TGTGCCACCAGCAGTTCAAGCGGACCCTACGAGCAGTACTTC.

V gene TRBV4-2 combines with J gene TRBJ2-3; D perhaps matches TRBD2 (6 bases). V was pared by 0 bases and J by 4 bases, with 14 bases between. In germline, CDR1 is LGHNA, CDR2 YNFKEQ. The CDR3 loop spans 16 amino acids. The CDR3 protein is CASSQDGRDKADTQYF. DNA of the CDR3: TGTGCCAGCAGCCAAGATGGGCGGGATAAGGCAGATACGCAGTATTTT.

The chain couples TRBV14 to TRBJ2-2; 10 bases line up with TRBD2. Germline trimming cut 0 bases from V and 6 bases from J; bases unmatched to any gene: 1. CDR1 SGHDN and CDR2 FVKESK come from the germline V gene. The CDR3 runs to 15 residues. The CDR3 DNA sequence: TGTGCCAGCAGCCAAGATAGCGGGGGGTCCGGGGAGCTGTTTTTT. Translated: CASSQDSGGSGELFF.

The chain is built from TRBV4-3 and TRBJ2-7; 14 bases agree with TRBD2. This CDR3 is built from 21 residues. Germline CDR1 is LGHNA and CDR2 is YSLEER. Germline trimming cut 0 bases from V and 1 base from J; bases unmatched to any gene: 14. The CDR3 here is CASSQDLGTSGGALLSYEQYF. The CDR3 bases are TGCGCCAGCAGCCAAGATTTGGGGACTAGCGGGGGAGCCCTCCTGTCCTACGAGCAGTACTTC.

The chain is built from TRBV10-3 and TRBJ1-1; D gene ambiguous. The CDR3 spans 13 residues. CDR1 and CDR2 from the germline V gene are ENHRY and SYGVKD. The germline V and J ends were trimmed by 10 bases and 6 bases, with 18 bases remaining between them. The CDR3 loop is CATAPAGWPEAFF. CDR3 coding DNA: TGTGCCACAGCCCCAGCGGGGTGGCCTGAAGCTTTCTTT.

The chain couples TRBV7-2 to TRBJ1-2, with 8 positions matching TRBD1. Trimming took 11 bases from V and 4 from J; bases not matched to a gene: 15. In germline, CDR1 is SGHTA, CDR2 FQGNSA. The CDR3 runs 15 residues. CDR3 coding DNA: TGTGCCGCCCCTGACAGGGGACGCGGAGGCTATGGCTACACCTTC. Translating gives CAAPDRGRGGYGYTF. The full variable domain, rest sourced from reference TRBV7-2 and TRBJ1-2, is GAGVSQSPSNKVTEKGKDVELRCDPISGHTALYWYRQSLGQGLEFLIYFQGNSAPDKSGLPSDRFSAERTGGSVSTLTIQRTQQEDSAVYLCAAPDRGRGGYGYTFGSGTRLTVV.

The chain links TRBV7-9 to TRBJ2-7, with 7 bases lining up with TRBD1. The CDR3 spans 13 residues. Germline-derived CDR1 and CDR2 are SEHNR and FQNEAQ (reference sequence). V gave up 5 bases and J gave up 7 bases; unmatched junction bases: 8. The CDR3 spells CASSTDRPLEQYF. For the CDR3, the DNA is TGTGCCAGCAGCACGGACAGGCCTCTGGAGCAGTACTTC.

The rearrangement links TRBV12-5 to TRBJ2-2; D is possibly TRBD2 (6 bases). The CDR3 has 15 residues. With 0 bases removed from V and 7 bases from J, the gap between germline ends came to 12 bases. The V gene's germline CDR1 is LGHNT and CDR2 FRNRAP. In DNA form, the CDR3 reads TGTGCTAGTGGTTTGGTGACTAGGGCGGGCGGGGAGCTGTTTTTT. It is translated as CASGLVTRAGGELFF.

J is TRBJ1-1 and V is TRBV6-5; D uncertain. The CDR3 runs 14 residues. Germline CDR1 MNHEY, CDR2 SVGAGI. Trimming pared 0 bases from V and 0 bases from J, leaving 5 bases between. CDR3 coding DNA: TGTGCCAGCAGTTACTCGAGGATGAACACTGAAGCTTTCTTT. It codes for CASSYSRMNTEAFF.

The chain is built from TRBV28 and TRBJ1-1; D remains ambiguous. The CDR3 is 12 residues long. V lost 2 bases and J lost 7, with 8 bases in between. Germline loops: CDR1 MDHEN, CDR2 SYDVKM. CDR3 sequence (DNA): TGTGCCAGCAGTTTACCTCGGGGTGAAGCTTTCTTT. This translates into CASSLPRGEAFF.

This clone appeared a single time. DNA for the CDR3: TGTGCCAGCAGCCCGGCACAACCAGCGGGAGGGCCTGGGGAGCAGTACTTC. This encodes CASSPAQPAGGPGEQYF. The V and J genes are TRBV7-8 and TRBJ2-7, with 10 positions matching TRBD2. The V gene's germline CDR1 is SGHVS and CDR2 FQNEAQ. Trimming removed 5 bases from V and 7 bases from J; junction bases left unmatched: 17. This CDR3 has 17 amino acids.

The chain recombines TRBV9 with TRBJ2-1; 8 nucleotides agree with TRBD2. The length of the CDR3 is 16 residues. V trimming: 0 bases; J trimming: 2 bases; junction bases outside the gene matches: 4. From germline, CDR1 is SGDLS and CDR2 YYNGEE. The CDR3 here is CASSVASGQPYNEQFF. The CDR3 DNA follows: TGTGCCAGCAGCGTAGCTAGCGGGCAGCCCTACAATGAGCAGTTCTTC. The variable domain in full, with the rest retrieved from reference TRBV9 and TRBJ2-1, is DSGVTQTPKHLITATGQRVTLRCSPRSGDLSVYWYQQSLDQGLQFLIQYYNGEERAKGNILERFSAQQFPDLHSELNLSSLELGDSALYFCASSVASGQPYNEQFFGPGTRLTVL.

This sequence joins TRBV7-9 and TRBJ2-7; no clear D gene. CDR1 SEHNR and CDR2 FQNEAQ come from the germline V gene (reference sequence). Between the trimmed V and J ends, which lost 5 bases and 4 bases, there was a span of 9 bases. This CDR3 is built from 12 residues. The CDR3 spells CASSPLMYEQYF. DNA for the CDR3: TGTGCCAGCAGCCCACTTATGTACGAGCAGTACTTC.

The chain is built from TRBV6-5 and TRBJ2-5; possibly TRBD1 for D (5 bases). Trimming took off 6 bases at V and 1 base at J, with 15 bases between the two ends. Germline V lookup: CDR1 MNHEY, CDR2 SVGAGI. This CDR3 is built from 15 residues. Written as DNA, the CDR3 is TGTGCCAGCAGGCAGGGTGGGGATTCCCAAGAGACCCAGTACTTC. This translates into CASRQGGDSQETQYF.

The chain is built from TRBV7-4 and TRBJ1-5, with D tentatively TRBD1 (5 bases). CDR3 length: 14 amino acids. Germline assignment: CDR1 SGHVT and CDR2 SQSDAQ. Trimming left V 5 bases short and J 5 bases short, with 13 bases between. The CDR3 DNA reads as TGTGCCAGCAGCCCGCCCAGGGTAGATCAGCCCCAGCATTTT. This sequence encodes CASSPPRVDQPQHF.

This clone came up once. The V call is TRBV7-9, the J call TRBJ1-1; the D is unclear. V was cut by 6 bases and J by 7 bases, with 15 bases left in between. The CDR3 consists of 13 residues. The germline V gene encodes CDR1 SEHNR and CDR2 FQNEAQ (reference sequence). DNA for the CDR3: TGTGCCAGCAGGGAAAGTGCGGTGCGTGAAGCTTTCTTT. Protein: CASRESAVREAFF.

The chain couples TRBV10-3 to TRBJ1-2; the D is unclear. Trimming shortened V by 0 bases and J by 1 base, and 12 bases separated the two germline ends. CDR3 length equals 16 residues. Per the germline V gene, CDR1 is ENHRY and CDR2 is SYGVKD. This chain's CDR3 is CAISESKGEGNYGYTF. The CDR3 bases are TGTGCCATCAGTGAGTCGAAGGGAGAAGGTAACTATGGCTACACCTTC.

The chain joins TRBV30 to TRBJ2-7, with 7 positions matching TRBD2. The CDR3 spans 13 residues. Germline V CDR1 and CDR2: GTSNPN, SVGIG (reference sequence). The V and J ends lost 3 bases and 0 bases, in that order; junction bases with no gene match: 2. The CDR3 nucleotides read TGTGCCTGGAGGGGGGGGAGCTCCTACGAGCAGTACTTC. The encoded protein is CAWRGGSSYEQYF.

This clone was seen just once. The chain uses TRBV7-2 and TRBJ2-3; the D gene is possibly TRBD2 (6 bases). The V end lost 5 bases, the J end lost 3 bases, and 27 bases lay between the germline ends. Germline CDR1 reads SGHTA; CDR2 reads FQGNSA. The CDR3 spans 19 residues. CDR3 sequence (DNA): TGTGCCAGCAGCGCCGCCGGGACGCCGTCGGACTACTTTACAGATACGCAGTATTTT. This translates into CASSAAGTPSDYFTDTQYF.